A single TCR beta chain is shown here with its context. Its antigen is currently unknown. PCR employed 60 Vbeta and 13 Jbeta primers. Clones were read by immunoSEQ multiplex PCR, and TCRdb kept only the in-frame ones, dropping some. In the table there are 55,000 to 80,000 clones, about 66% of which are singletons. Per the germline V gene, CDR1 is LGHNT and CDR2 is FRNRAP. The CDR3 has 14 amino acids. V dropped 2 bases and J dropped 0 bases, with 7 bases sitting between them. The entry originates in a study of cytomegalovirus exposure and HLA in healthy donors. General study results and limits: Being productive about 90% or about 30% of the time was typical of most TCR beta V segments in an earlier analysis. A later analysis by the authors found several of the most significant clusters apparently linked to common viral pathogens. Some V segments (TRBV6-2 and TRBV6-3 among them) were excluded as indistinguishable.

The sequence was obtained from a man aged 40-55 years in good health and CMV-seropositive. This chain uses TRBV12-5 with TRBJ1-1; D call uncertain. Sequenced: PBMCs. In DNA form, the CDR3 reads TGTGCTAGTGGTTTGCGGCGGTTGAACACTGAAGCTTTCTTT. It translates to CASGLRRLNTEAFF.